The sample holds many counts of the clone carrying this TCR beta chain. The antigen is undetermined. This specimen comes from a study of blood T cells in healthy people across ages. The CDR3 has 12 residues. Deletions cut 0 bases from V and 5 bases from J, with 5 bases between. Germline lookup yields CDR1 LGHNA and CDR2 YNFKEQ. Next came a second PCR, run for about 6 to 12 cycles, which used a sample-barcoded 5' primer along with a J-beta primer mix. Via MiXCR, TCRdb re-called the 5' RACE reads, giving one row per CDR3 protein. Of roughly 1,100,000 distinct CDR3 sequences listed, under 30% were seen once; the top ten hold 0.65% to 0.95%. Total RNA extraction produced at least 5 micrograms (per sample) for the study. Study-wide points: Older age went with lower TCR beta diversity per million T cells, in a roughly linear way.

These records were also assigned to another study, of T cells of mothers and their children. That study reports: Over 9.5 million reads per mother and some 3 million per child were obtained. The study found thymic selection shapes TCR recombination output similarly in related and unrelated pairs.

This sequence joins TRBV4-2 and TRBJ2-7, with D hard to call. This clonotype was sampled from a girl aged 2 to 9 in good health. Sequences were obtained from blood. CDR3 DNA: TGTGCCAGCAGCCAAGATGGGAACGAGCAGTACTTC. Protein sequence: CASSQDGNEQYF.